These 29 T cell receptor beta chains were sequenced from one sample in a study of T cells in localized non-small cell lung cancer. Sequencing was performed with immunoSEQ multiplex PCR; in TCRdb, only in-frame clones are kept and a portion is missing. The sample lists about 23,000 clones; 70% to 90% were seen once. The material was peripheral blood mononuclear cells, obtained before any cancer treatment. The receptors come from a woman aged 35 to 70 with stage III lung adenocarcinoma.

The chain couples TRBV7-9 to TRBJ1-2; the match to TRBD1 covers 7 bases. The CDR3 consists of 14 residues. Germline V gene lookup returns CDR1 SEHNR and CDR2 FQNEAQ (reference sequence). J lost 4 bases, V lost 2 bases, and 4 bases had no gene match. The CDR3 reads CASSLRQGSYGYTF. In DNA form, the CDR3 reads TGTGCCAGCAGCTTAAGACAGGGCAGCTATGGCTACACCTTC.

The chain's CDR3 is CASSLRRTVDGYTF. The CDR3, as DNA: TGTGCCAGCAGCTTAAGACGGACAGTGGATGGCTACACCTTC. The chain links TRBV7-3 to TRBJ1-2; weak D call: TRBD1 (6 bases). The CDR3 has 14 amino acids. V was trimmed by 1 base and J by 6 bases, leaving 12 bases between them. The germline CDR1 and CDR2 sequences are SGHTA and FQGTGA.

V gene TRBV28 combines with J gene TRBJ2-7; tentative D call: TRBD2 (6 bases). V gave up 7 bases and J gave up 0 bases, with 16 bases separating them. Germline lookup yields CDR1 MDHEN and CDR2 SYDVKM. This CDR3 has 15 residues. This CDR3 reads CASTPLAGSSYEQYF. CDR3 bases: TGTGCCAGCACCCCACTGGCGGGGAGCTCCTACGAGCAGTACTTC.

CDR3 sequence (DNA): TGCGCCAGCAGCCCTAGGACCCTCGGAACCGGGGAGCTGTTTTTT. As protein: CASSPRTLGTGELFF. The chain carries TRBV5-1 and TRBJ2-2; D is ambiguous. V was pared by 4 bases and J by 5 bases, with 15 bases between. The CDR3 runs 15 residues. CDR1 is SGHRS and CDR2 is YFSETQ in the germline V gene.

This rearrangement joins TRBV7-9 to TRBJ2-1; tentative D call: TRBD1 (6 bases). This CDR3 is 19 amino acids long. The V gene's germline CDR1 is SEHNR and CDR2 FQNEAQ (reference sequence). V lost 5 bases to trimming and J lost 1 base, with 24 bases between them. For the CDR3, the DNA is TGTGCCAGCAGCCTTGGGGGCCAATTCGGGGTCAAGTCCTACAATGAGCAGTTCTTC. It translates to CASSLGGQFGVKSYNEQFF.

The V call is TRBV5-1, the J call TRBJ2-1, with 11 nucleotides matching TRBD2. Trimming cost V 2 bases and J 9 bases; bases outside gene matches: 10. CDR1 is SGHRS and CDR2 is YFSETQ in the germline V gene. CDR3 length: 16 amino acids. The CDR3 DNA is TGCGCCAGCAGCTTCATAGCGGGGGGGCGTCTCAGTGAGCAGTTCTTC. Translating it yields CASSFIAGGRLSEQFF.

V is TRBV6-5 and J is TRBJ2-2; 8 nucleotides line up with TRBD1. The CDR3 contains 16 residues. V was pared by 6 bases and J by 5 bases, with 11 bases of the junction left unmatched. Per germline, CDR1 MNHEY and CDR2 SVGAGI. The CDR3 region is CASSYHGQGSTGELFF. CDR3 coding DNA: TGTGCCAGCAGCTACCACGGACAGGGTAGTACCGGGGAGCTGTTTTTT.

The chain employs TRBV15 and TRBJ1-2; TRBD1 might be the D (5 bases). The germline CDR1 and CDR2 sequences are LNHNV and YYDKDF (reference sequence). CDR3 size: 14 residues. V was cut by 4 bases and J by 3 bases, with 12 bases left in between. The CDR3 DNA follows: TGTGCCACCAGCATAAAAGGAGGGGACTATGGCTACACCTTC. Protein product: CATSIKGGDYGYTF. Combining the CDR3 with reference TRBV15 and TRBJ1-2 gives the whole variable domain DAMVIQNPRYQVTQFGKPVTLSCSQTLNHNVMYWYQQKSSQAPKLLFHYYDKDFNNEADTPDNFQSRRPNTSFCFLDIRSPGLGDTAMYLCATSIKGGDYGYTFGSGTRLTVV.

J is TRBJ1-2 and V is TRBV19; the match to TRBD1 covers 9 bases. Germline V lookup: CDR1 LNHDA, CDR2 SQIVND (reference sequence). Trimming took 6 bases from V and 0 from J; bases not matched to a gene: 5. The CDR3 loop spans 15 amino acids. The CDR3 DNA is TGTGCCAGTAGCCTGGACAGGGGAACTAACTATGGCTACACCTTC. Protein product: CASSLDRGTNYGYTF.

The J gene is TRBJ1-5, the V gene TRBV10-1, with D hard to call. V lost 3 bases and J lost 5, with 5 bases in between. This CDR3 contains 12 residues. Per the germline V gene, CDR1 is WNHNN and CDR2 is SYGVQD (reference sequence). CDR3 sequence (DNA): TGCGCCAGCAGTGAAGAGGATCAGCCCCAGCATTTT. As protein: CASSEEDQPQHF.

V gene TRBV6-5 combines with J gene TRBJ2-1; 9 positions match TRBD2. Germline-derived CDR1 and CDR2 are MNHEY and SVGAGI. This CDR3 is built from 15 residues. Trimming cost V 2 bases and J 9 bases; bases outside gene matches: 8. The CDR3 nucleotides read TGTGCCAGCAGTTACGGGGAACTAGCGGGTGTTGAGCAGTTCTTC. It codes for CASSYGELAGVEQFF.

The CDR3 DNA sequence: TGTGCCAGCAGCTTTCCTAATTCACCCCTCCACTTT. Its protein is CASSFPNSPLHF. The chain joins TRBV5-6 to TRBJ1-6; the D is unclear. Germline CDR1 is SGHDT and CDR2 is YYEEEE. With 2 bases removed from V and 6 bases from J, the gap between germline ends came to 3 bases. The CDR3 runs 12 residues.

There are a few counts of this clone. V usage is TRBV11-1 and J usage is TRBJ2-7, with 9 bases lining up with TRBD2. V trimming: 5 bases; J trimming: 9 bases; junction bases outside the gene matches: 5. CDR3 length: 12 amino acids. Germline-derived CDR1 and CDR2 are SGHAT and FQDESV (reference sequence). The CDR3 DNA sequence: TGTGCCAGCAGCCTCTCAGCGGGAGGGCAGTACTTC. Protein sequence: CASSLSAGGQYF.

This sequence joins TRBV6-5 and TRBJ1-3, with TRBD1 matching over 8 bases. The J segment lost 4 bases and the V segment lost 5 bases, leaving 7 bases of the junction unmatched. The CDR3 consists of 15 residues. Germline V gives CDR1 MNHEY, CDR2 SVGAGI. Here the CDR3 DNA reads TGTGCCAGCAGTCAAACAGGGGGTCACGGAAACACCATATATTTT. This codes for CASSQTGGHGNTIYF.

The chain combines TRBV6-1 with TRBJ2-7; D might be TRBD1 or TRBD2, each matching 6 bases. This CDR3 region has 14 residues. V dropped 8 bases and J dropped 7 bases, with 21 bases sitting between them. Germline V lookup: CDR1 MNHNS, CDR2 SASEGT. CDR3 sequence (DNA): TGTGCCAGCGGAGGGGGTTTACCCGCTGGGGAGCAGTACTTC. This gives the protein CASGGGLPAGEQYF.

The V call is TRBV15, the J call TRBJ2-3; 8 bases are a match to TRBD2. The length of the CDR3 is 14 residues. Per germline, CDR1 LNHNV and CDR2 YYDKDF (reference sequence). J was trimmed by 5 bases and V by 4 bases; bases with no gene match: 5. DNA for the CDR3: TGTGCCACCAGCACGGGAGGGCCAGTAGATACGCAGTATTTT. Its translation: CATSTGGPVDTQYF.

V usage is TRBV4-1 and J usage is TRBJ1-5, with TRBD1 identical over 7 bases. The CDR3 extends over 14 amino acids. Trimming took 2 bases from V and 5 from J; bases not matched to a gene: 3. Germline CDR1 and CDR2: MGHRA and YSYEKL. The chain's CDR3 is CASSQRQGDQPQHF. The CDR3 DNA sequence: TGCGCCAGCAGCCAAAGACAGGGAGATCAGCCCCAGCATTTT.

The chain is built from TRBV12-2 and TRBJ1-2. TRBV12-2 is designated a pseudogene. CDR3 length: 15 residues. The CDR3 sequence: CASRLAKGYWDGYTF. The CDR3 nucleotides read TGTGCAAGTCGCTTAGCTAAGGGTTATTGGGATGGCTACACCTTC.

The chain joins TRBV6-1 to TRBJ2-1, with 11 positions matching TRBD1. This CDR3 has 12 amino acids. Germline V CDR1 and CDR2: MNHNS, SASEGT. The J segment lost 15 bases and the V segment lost 6 bases, leaving 7 bases of the junction unmatched. The CDR3 here is CASRTGTGGLFF. The CDR3 nucleotides are TGTGCCAGCAGGACCGGGACAGGGGGTCTGTTCTTC.

This clone was observed a few times. V and J are TRBV29-1 and TRBJ2-5, with 7 bases that match TRBD2. The V gene end was trimmed by 7 bases and the J gene end by 12 bases; junction bases not matched to a gene: 20. The germline gives CDR1 SQVTM, CDR2 ANQGSEA. This CDR3 is built from 14 residues. CDR3 region: CSASESSGVPFEYF. CDR3 nucleotides: TGCAGCGCAAGCGAGAGCAGCGGGGTACCCTTTGAGTACTTC. Full variable domain (rest looked up from reference TRBV29-1 and TRBJ2-5): SAVISQKPSRDICQRGTSLTIQCQVDSQVTMMFWYRQQPGQSLTLIATANQGSEATYESGFVIDKFPISRPNLTFSTLTVSNMSPEDSSIYLCSASESSGVPFEYFGPGTRLLVL.

The chain joins TRBV5-1 to TRBJ2-3; 8 bases map to TRBD2. CDR1 and CDR2 (germline): SGHRS, YFSETQ. The V gene end was trimmed by 4 bases and the J gene end by 2 bases; junction bases not matched to a gene: 6. This CDR3 contains 15 residues. The CDR3 region has the DNA TGCGCCAGCAGCCATTTGCGGGGGGACACAGATACGCAGTATTTT. It specifies CASSHLRGDTDTQYF. Based on the CDR3 plus reference TRBV5-1 and TRBJ2-3, the full variable domain is KAGVTQTPRYLIKTRGQQVTLSCSPISGHRSVSWYQQTPGQGLQFLFEYFSETQRNKGNFPGRFSGRQFSNSRSEMNVSTLELGDSALYLCASSHLRGDTDTQYFGPGTRLTVL.

The gene calls are TRBV7-9 and TRBJ2-7, with 7 bases aligning to TRBD1. Germline V gene data show CDR1 as SEHNR and CDR2 as FQNEAQ (reference sequence). The CDR3 contains 14 residues. After removal of 5 bases from V and 3 bases from J, the junction contained 7 bases not matched to a gene. Here the CDR3 reads CASSPGTANYEQYF. The DNA of the CDR3 is TGTGCCAGCAGCCCCGGGACAGCCAACTACGAGCAGTACTTC.

V usage is TRBV10-2 and J usage is TRBJ2-2; 15 bases line up with TRBD2. This CDR3 is built from 15 residues. Per germline, CDR1 WSHSY and CDR2 SAAADI. J was trimmed by 6 bases and V by 8 bases; bases with no gene match: 4. The CDR3: CASCRTSGGAGELFF. CDR3 in DNA: TGCGCCAGCTGTCGGACTAGCGGGGGGGCCGGGGAGCTGTTTTTT.

This chain joins TRBV29-1 and TRBJ2-7; 14 bases align to TRBD2. The length of the CDR3 is 15 residues. The V and J ends lost 6 bases and 6 bases, in that order; junction bases with no gene match: 10. CDR1 and CDR2 from the germline V gene are SQVTM and ANQGSEA. The CDR3 sequence: CSVDDGLAGGGEQYF. The CDR3 DNA sequence: TGCAGCGTCGACGACGGACTAGCGGGAGGAGGCGAGCAGTACTTC.

The chain carries TRBV18 and TRBJ1-1; 7 bases are a match to TRBD1. After removal of 1 base from V and 1 base from J, the junction contained 3 bases not matched to a gene. CDR3 size: 15 residues. Germline CDR1 reads KGHSH; CDR2 reads LQKENI. CDR3 protein: CASSPQGARNTEAFF. DNA of the CDR3: TGTGCCAGCTCACCACAGGGGGCGAGGAACACTGAAGCTTTCTTT.

The chain joins TRBV7-6 to TRBJ2-7; 7 nucleotides align to TRBD2. The CDR3 sequence is 18 residues long. Trimming removed 0 bases from V and 7 bases from J; junction bases left unmatched: 18. Germline V gives CDR1 SGHVS, CDR2 FNYEAQ. CDR3 amino acids: CASSLAPKTSPVWGEQYF. Written as DNA, the CDR3 is TGTGCCAGCAGCTTAGCCCCAAAGACTAGCCCGGTTTGGGGGGAGCAGTACTTC. Full variable domain (outside the CDR3, taken from reference TRBV7-6 and TRBJ2-7): GAGVSQSPRYKVTKRGQDVALRCDPISGHVSLYWYRQALGQGPEFLTYFNYEAQQDKSGLPNDRFSAERPEGSISTLTIQRTEQRDSAMYRCASSLAPKTSPVWGEQYFGPGTRLTVT.

The chain recombines TRBV5-6 with TRBJ1-2; no firm D call. The V gene's germline CDR1 is SGHDT and CDR2 YYEEEE. This CDR3 has 15 amino acids. The V end was cut by 2 bases, the J end by 8 bases, with 19 bases between. DNA of the CDR3: TGTGCCAGCAGCTTTGGTGGGTCAAGGGCGGGAGGCTACACCTTC. This gives the protein CASSFGGSRAGGYTF.

The genes are TRBV6-1 and TRBJ2-7; 7 bases map to TRBD1. Trimming cost V 6 bases and J 2 bases; bases outside gene matches: 4. The CDR3 runs 13 residues. Germline-derived CDR1 and CDR2 are MNHNS and SASEGT. The CDR3 sequence: CASRQGQPYEQYF. In nucleotides, the CDR3 is TGTGCCAGCAGACAGGGACAGCCCTACGAGCAGTACTTC.

This clone was seen more than once but under ten times. The CDR3 DNA follows: TGCGCCAGCAGCTCGACGCCGGGACTAGCGGGAACGGAGCAGTACTTC. This gives the protein CASSSTPGLAGTEQYF. The chain joins TRBV5-1 to TRBJ2-7, with 13 bases aligning to TRBD2. After removal of 3 bases from V and 7 bases from J, the junction contained 10 bases not matched to a gene. The CDR3 loop spans 16 amino acids. Germline lookup yields CDR1 SGHRS and CDR2 YFSETQ.